These T cell receptor beta chains were read from a single sample in a study of tumor-infiltrating lymphocytes in primary liver carcinoma. TCRdb fed the multiplex PCR reads into MiXCR, producing one record per CDR3 protein. Of roughly 80,000 distinct CDR3 sequences in the sample, 65% to 75% were seen once. Material: tumor-adjacent normal liver tissue. The receptors were sampled from a middle-aged man with primary liver carcinoma and hepatitis B virus infection. Both conserved end residues are part of each CDR3. D genes are given only for firm matches. Where a row states a size, it is once, few, many or the class of an expanded clone; other rows omit it.

-	TRBV6-1	14	-	TRBJ1-2	CSSSESHNNYGYTF	TGTTCCAGCAGTGAAAGTCACAATAACTATGGCTACACCTTC
-	TRBV12-3/TRBV12-4	13	-	TRBJ2-7	CASTLLQGYEQYF	TGTGCCAGTACTCTTTTACAGGGTTACGAGCAGTACTTC
-	TRBV4-2	16	once	TRBJ2-7	CASSQAAGGVSNDQYF	TGTGCCAGCAGCCAAGCGGCTGGCGGGGTTTCCAACGATCAGTACTTC
-	TRBV2	15	few	TRBJ2-6	CASKFGGSGANVLTF	TGTGCCAGCAAATTTGGGGGCTCTGGGGCCAACGTCCTGACTTTC
-	TRBV6-6	14	-	TRBJ2-6	CASSYGSGANVPTF	TGTGCCAGCAGTTACGGGTCGGGTGCCAACGTCCCGACTTTC
-	TRBV6-6	15	few	TRBJ2-3	CASSYEAATTDTQYF	TGTGCCAGCAGTTACGAAGCGGCAACCACAGATACGCAGTATTTT
-	TRBV6-2/TRBV6-3	11	-	TRBJ2-5	CASSSLEAQYF	TGTGCCAGCTCCTCTTTAGAGGCCCAGTACTTC
TRBD1	TRBV28	16	once	TRBJ1-1	CVSSPWTGGMNTEAFF	TGTGTCAGCAGCCCGTGGACAGGGGGCATGAACACTGAAGCTTTCTTT
TRBD1	TRBV11-2	16	-	TRBJ2-1	CVSSTNTGVSGNEQFF	TGTGTCAGCAGCACCAATACAGGGGTTTCCGGCAATGAGCAGTTTTTC
TRBD2	TRBV6-5	14	-	TRBJ2-3	CVSTPNRGGHTQYF	TGTGTCAGTACCCCCAATAGGGGAGGGCATACGCAGTATTTT
TRBD1	TRBV6-2/TRBV6-3	19	-	TRBJ2-7	CVRSWRSGTGGFKNLEQYF	TGTGTCAGAAGTTGGCGATCGGGGACAGGGGGCTTCAAGAACCTGGAGCAGTACTTC
-	TRBV7-9	14	-	TRBJ1-1	CASSLRDTDTETFF	TGTGCCAGCAGCTTGCGGGACACCGACACTGAAACCTTCTTT
-	TRBV11-2	18	-	TRBJ2-5	CASSLARLALGKKETQCF	TGTGCAAGCAGTTTAGCGAGGCTAGCCCTGGGAAAAAAAGAGACCCAGTGCTTC
-	TRBV11-3	14	few	TRBJ2-1	CASGLGREKNEQFF	TGTGCCAGCGGCTTAGGACGGGAGAAAAATGAGCAGTTCTTC
-	TRBV11-2	16	many	TRBJ2-2	CASSIDRVGRTGELFF	TGTGCCAGCAGCATCGACAGGGTAGGGAGGACCGGGGAGCTGTTTTTT
-	TRBV4-3	14	-	TRBJ1-5	CASSQDLAPDMQHF	TGCGCCAGCAGCCAAGATTTGGCCCCAGATATGCAGCATTTT
-	TRBV6-5	15	-	TRBJ2-1	CASTLSMRHYNEQFF	TGTGCCAGCACTCTCAGCATGAGGCACTACAATGAGCAGTTCTTC
-	TRBV4-2	15	medium-sized	TRBJ2-5	CASSQVAGPQETQYF	TGTGCCAGCAGCCAAGTGGCGGGACCCCAAGAGACCCAGTACTTC
-	TRBV6-1	13	-	TRBJ2-7	CAGPPNRRYEQHF	TGTGCTGGGCCTCCAAACAGGAGGTACGAGCAGCACTTC
-	TRBV11-2	14	-	TRBJ2-7	CTSSSNRNSYEQYF	TGTACCAGCAGTTCTAACAGGAACTCCTACGAGCAGTATTTC
TRBD2	TRBV9	16	-	TRBJ2-2	CATSPLPSGNTGELFF	TGTGCCACCAGCCCCCTCCCTAGCGGGAACACCGGGGAGCTGTTTTTT
-	TRBV6-5	13	many	TRBJ1-1	CASSLASYTEAFF	TGTGCCAGCAGTCTAGCCAGTTACACTGAAGCTTTCTTT
-	TRBV29-1	14	-	TRBJ2-1	CSVDWMGQPNEQFF	TGCAGCGTTGATTGGATGGGCCAGCCCAATGAGCAGTTCTTC
-	TRBV5-5	14	many	TRBJ2-7	CASSLVPREGEQYF	TGTGCCAGCAGCTTGGTTCCACGTGAAGGAGAGCAGTACTTC
-	TRBV11-1	13	-	TRBJ2-2	CASNLIRFGELFF	TGTGCCAGCAACTTAATACGTTTCGGGGAACTGTTTTTT
-	TRBV5-6	16	medium-sized	TRBJ1-1	CASSQNHPYGREGAFF	TGTGCCAGCAGCCAGAATCACCCATACGGACGGGAGGGAGCTTTCTTT
-	TRBV11-2	14	-	TRBJ2-7	CGSSLTDAAYEQYF	TGTGGCAGCAGTTTAACGGACGCTGCCTACGAGCAGTACTTC
-	TRBV29-1	15	-	TRBJ1-1	CSIDGGWGIRTEAFF	TGCAGCATTGACGGGGGGTGGGGGATAAGGACTGAAGCTTTCTTT
-	TRBV10-3	16	-	TRBJ2-1	CAFSVNRTEGYNEQFF	TGTGCCTTCTCAGTGAATAGGACAGAAGGATACAATGAGCAGTTCTTC
-	TRBV11-2	16	-	TRBJ2-3	CASSLVGPAVTDTQYF	TGTGCCAGCAGCTTAGTGGGACCAGCGGTAACAGATACACAGTATTTC
-	TRBV29-1	10	-	TRBJ2-1	CSVLEGEQFF	TGCAGCGTTCTTGAAGGCGAGCAGTTCTTC
-	TRBV12-3/TRBV12-4	13	-	TRBJ2-5	CASSLAVVETQYF	TGTGCCAGCAGTTTAGCGGTAGTAGAGACCCAGTACTTC
-	TRBV6-6	13	once	TRBJ2-7	CASRPTRRCEQYF	TGTGCCAGCAGGCCCACAAGGAGATGCGAGCAGTACTTC
TRBD2	TRBV29-1	15	-	TRBJ2-5	CSVRTSASWAETQYF	TGCAGTGTTCGGACTAGCGCGAGTTGGGCAGAGACCCAGTACTTC
TRBD2	TRBV7-3	15	-	TRBJ2-1	CSSSFVSGGDNEQFF	TGTTCCAGCAGCTTCGTGAGCGGGGGCGACAATGAGCAGTTCTTC
TRBD2	TRBV11-2	19	-	TRBJ2-1	CASSLDGRFSGTHYYEQFF	TGCGCCAGCAGCTTAGATGGGCGATTCAGCGGGACCCATTACTATGAGCAGTTCTTC
-	TRBV6-5	14	-	TRBJ2-7	CASKRAGPSYEHYF	TGTGCCAGTAAACGAGCGGGCCCAAGCTACGAGCATTACTTC
-	TRBV6-6	13	-	TRBJ2-6	CASLPSGAKVLTF	TGCGCCAGCTTGCCTTCCGGGGCCAAAGTCCTGACTTTC
TRBD2	TRBV11-2	15	-	TRBJ2-5	CASSLPVQGGETQYF	TGTGCTAGCAGCTTACCCGTGCAGGGAGGGGAGACCCAGTACTTC
TRBD1	TRBV10-2	16	few	TRBJ2-2	CASSEEGTGGTGELFF	TGCGCCAGCAGTGAGGAGGGGACAGGGGGGACCGGGGAGCTGTTTTTT
-	TRBV29-1	12	once	TRBJ2-1	CSVDRQAGEQLF	TGCAGCGTTGATCGGCAGGCAGGTGAACAGCTCTTC
TRBD2	TRBV5-5	17	-	TRBJ2-2	CASSLMPSGVNTGELFF	TGTGCCAGCAGCTTGATGCCTAGCGGGGTCAACACCGGGGAGCTGTTTTTT